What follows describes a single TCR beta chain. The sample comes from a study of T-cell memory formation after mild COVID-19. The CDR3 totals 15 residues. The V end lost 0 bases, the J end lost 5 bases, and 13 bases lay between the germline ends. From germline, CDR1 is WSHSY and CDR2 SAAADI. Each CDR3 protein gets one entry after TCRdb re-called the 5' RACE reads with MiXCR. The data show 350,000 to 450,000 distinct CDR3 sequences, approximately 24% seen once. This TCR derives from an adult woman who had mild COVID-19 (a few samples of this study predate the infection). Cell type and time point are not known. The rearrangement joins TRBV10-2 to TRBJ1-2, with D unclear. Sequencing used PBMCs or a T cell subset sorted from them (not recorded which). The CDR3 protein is CASSESLQNYYGYTF. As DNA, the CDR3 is TGCGCCAGCAGTGAGTCTCTACAGAATTATTATGGCTACACCTTC.